These 4 T cell receptor beta chains came from one sample sequenced in a study of cytomegalovirus exposure and HLA in healthy donors. In the PCR, 60 Vbeta and 13 Jbeta primers were used. Sequencing was performed with immunoSEQ multiplex PCR; in TCRdb, only in-frame clones are kept and a portion is missing. Here the sample spans 160,000 or so clones, roughly four fifths being singletons. Sequenced input: PBMCs. Source of these receptors: a woman in her forties in good health and CMV-seronegative.

Here the CDR3 DNA reads TGCGCCAGCAGCTTGCGGGAGCCCGGTACCGGGGAGCTGTTTTTT. Translating it yields CASSLREPGTGELFF. The gene calls are TRBV5-1 and TRBJ2-2, with D possibly being TRBD2 (6 bases). The CDR3 is 15 amino acids. The germline CDR1 and CDR2 sequences are SGHRS and YFSETQ. Trimming cost V 1 base and J 5 bases, with 12 bases left between them.

V and J are TRBV7-7 and TRBJ2-7; 11 nucleotides agree with TRBD1. The CDR3 totals 14 residues. J was trimmed by 6 bases and V by 5 bases; bases with no gene match: 6. From germline, CDR1 is SSHAT and CDR2 FNYEAQ (reference sequence). The CDR3 region is CASSRGQGAGEQYF. Written as DNA, the CDR3 is TGTGCCAGCAGCCGCGGACAGGGGGCGGGCGAGCAGTACTTC.

The chain couples TRBV19 to TRBJ1-2; no definite D call. This CDR3 comprises 16 residues. The V gene lost 7 bases and the J gene lost 2 bases, with 20 bases spanning the gap. Germline values: CDR1 LNHDA, CDR2 SQIVND (reference sequence). The CDR3 protein is CASTRAAEAINYGYTF. DNA of the CDR3: TGTGCCAGTACCCGCGCCGCAGAGGCTATAAACTATGGCTACACCTTC.

V is TRBV28 and J is TRBJ1-2; possible D gene TRBD1, 6 bases. There are 18 residues in the CDR3. Germline lookup yields CDR1 MDHEN and CDR2 SYDVKM. The V end was cut by 8 bases, the J end by 5 bases, with 30 bases between. Here the CDR3 DNA reads TGTGCCAGCCGCGGATATGGGGGACAAGAGGGGTGGTTTTATGGCTACACCTTC. Translated, it gives CASRGYGGQEGWFYGYTF.